These 16 T cell receptor beta chains share one sample of origin, sequenced in a study of blood T cell repertoires in COVID-19. TCRdb's copy holds only in-frame clones and misses some; the assay was immunoSEQ multiplex PCR. This sample has tens of thousands of clones, with 84% found just once. The sequencing input was peripheral blood. These receptors originate from a human donor in a cohort sampled during active COVID-19.

V and J are TRBV2 and TRBJ1-2; maybe TRBD1 (6 bases). The CDR3 has 15 residues. V was cut by 6 bases and J by 0 bases, with 14 bases left in between. Looked up from germline, CDR1 is SNHLY and CDR2 is FYNNEI. CDR3 loop: CASSPTGSTNYGYTF. Written as DNA, the CDR3 is TGTGCCAGCAGCCCCACAGGGTCAACTAACTATGGCTACACCTTC.

The chain joins TRBV6-2 or TRBV6-3 to TRBJ1-5; D is undetermined. Germline CDR1 MNHEY, CDR2 SVGEGT. This CDR3 has 11 amino acids. Between the trimmed V and J ends, which lost 2 bases and 16 bases, there was a span of 12 bases. This CDR3 is CASSYTGSLHF. CDR3 DNA sequence: TGTGCCAGCAGTTACACGGGTTCTTTACATTTT.

The chain is built from TRBV7-8 and TRBJ2-7; the match to TRBD1 covers 7 bases. The germline V gene has CDR1 SGHVS and CDR2 FQNEAQ. The V and J ends lost 5 bases and 0 bases, in that order; junction bases with no gene match: 7. This CDR3 is built from 15 residues. The CDR3 DNA is TGTGCCAGCAGCCACGGGGACAGCAACTCCTACGAGCAGTACTTC. Translating gives CASSHGDSNSYEQYF.

The V gene is TRBV4-1, the J gene TRBJ1-4; 9 bases fit TRBD1. CDR3 length equals 13 residues. In germline, CDR1 is MGHRA, CDR2 YSYEKL. V lost 1 base and J lost 15; bases outside the gene matches: 6. CDR3 protein: CASSQGGQGLMFF. CDR3 DNA: TGCGCCAGCAGCCAAGGGGGACAGGGATTGATGTTTTTT.

This clone was seen once. The chain couples TRBV4-1 to TRBJ1-1; tentative D call: TRBD1 (6 bases). The germline V gene encodes CDR1 MGHRA and CDR2 YSYEKL. The germline V and J ends were trimmed by 4 bases and 1 base, with 13 bases remaining between them. The CDR3 runs to 15 residues. CDR3 sequence reads: CASSLSTGQNTEAFF. The DNA for the CDR3 is TGCGCCAGCAGCCTGAGTACGGGACAGAACACTGAAGCTTTCTTT.

The chain couples TRBV6-5 to TRBJ1-2, with 11 bases matching TRBD1. The trim removed 2 bases at V and 7 bases at J, leaving 6 bases unmatched. CDR1 and CDR2 from the germline V gene are MNHEY and SVGAGI. The CDR3 sequence is 15 residues long. DNA of the CDR3: TGTGCCAGCAGTTACCGCGGACAGGGGGCTGGTGGCTACACCTTC. It is translated as CASSYRGQGAGGYTF.

This clone was counted only a few times. V and J are TRBV15 and TRBJ2-6, with TRBD2 as a possible D gene (5 bases). The CDR3 covers 15 residues. Germline V gene lookup returns CDR1 LNHNV and CDR2 YYDKDF (reference sequence). The V end lost 3 bases, the J end lost 0 bases, and 6 bases lay between the germline ends. The CDR3 protein is CATSSGDSGANVLTF. The CDR3 region has the DNA TGTGCCACCAGCAGCGGGGACTCTGGGGCCAACGTCCTGACTTTC.

The chain has TRBV6-5 and TRBJ1-1; D uncertain. The germline CDR1 and CDR2 sequences are MNHEY and SVGAGI. V lost 8 bases to trimming and J lost 0 bases, with 10 bases between them. This CDR3 region has 13 residues. CDR3 in DNA: TGTGCCAGCCACGTGCGAGTGAACACTGAAGCTTTCTTT. It is translated as CASHVRVNTEAFF.

V gene TRBV28 combines with J gene TRBJ1-6; tentative D call: TRBD1 (6 bases). CDR1 MDHEN and CDR2 SYDVKM come from the germline V gene. The ends were cut back, 3 bases at V and 7 bases at J, with 16 bases in the middle. CDR3 length equals 16 residues. The CDR3 nucleotides read TGTGCCAGCAGTTTCGGGGTACAGGGTGCAAATTCACCCCTCCACTTT. Translating gives CASSFGVQGANSPLHF.

The chain links TRBV20-1 to TRBJ2-5, with D unclear. The CDR3 is made up of 12 amino acids. V shed 3 bases and J shed 5 bases, with 10 bases lying between them. Germline CDR1 DFQATT, CDR2 SNEGSKA (reference sequence). The CDR3 loop reads CSASIPVETQYF. CDR3 in DNA: TGCAGTGCTAGTATCCCAGTGGAGACCCAGTACTTC.

This chain connects TRBV3-1 (or the pseudogene TRBV3-2) to TRBJ1-1; the match to TRBD1 covers 8 bases. Germline CDR1 LGHDT, CDR2 YNNKEL (reference sequence). The CDR3 sequence is 13 residues long. V lost 4 bases to trimming and J lost 5 bases; unmatched junction nucleotides: 3. CDR3 loop: CASSLQGGTEAFF. For the CDR3, the DNA is TGTGCCAGCAGCCTACAGGGGGGTACTGAAGCTTTCTTT.

CDR3 amino acids: CASSPGQDSGNTIYF. The CDR3 DNA is TGTGCCAGCTCACCGGGACAGGACTCTGGAAACACCATATATTTT. This rearrangement joins TRBV18 to TRBJ1-3, with 8 bases aligning to TRBD1. The CDR3 length is 15 residues. Unmatched junction bases numbered 1, after V lost 3 bases and J lost 0 bases. Germline CDR1 reads KGHSH; CDR2 reads LQKENI.

The chain joins TRBV5-1 to TRBJ2-2, with TRBD1 identical over 7 bases. Losses at the gene ends were 7 bases for V and 4 bases for J; bases not matched to a gene: 13. CDR3 size: 16 residues. CDR1 and CDR2 (germline): SGHRS, YFSETQ. For the CDR3, the DNA is TGCGCCAGCGGACAAAGCAGGGGGTTCGGCACCGGGGAGCTGTTTTTT. Translated: CASGQSRGFGTGELFF.

The chain has TRBV7-9 and TRBJ2-3; 7 positions agree with TRBD2. V gave up 6 bases and J gave up 1 base; unmatched junction bases: 13. The germline V gene has CDR1 SEHNR and CDR2 FQNEAQ (reference sequence). The CDR3 has 17 residues. CDR3 loop: CASSSRVASGRTDTQYF. The CDR3 nucleotides are TGTGCCAGCAGTTCCAGAGTGGCTAGCGGTCGCACAGATACGCAGTATTTT.

V and J are TRBV4-2 and TRBJ2-1; 7 nucleotides match TRBD2. The V gene's germline CDR1 is LGHNA and CDR2 YNFKEQ. V was clipped by 1 base and J by 4 bases; unmatched bases: 1. The CDR3 is 14 residues long. The CDR3 loop is CASSQGTRYNEQFF. CDR3 nucleotides: TGTGCCAGCAGCCAAGGGACTAGATACAATGAGCAGTTCTTC.

This chain uses TRBV5-4 with TRBJ1-4; tentatively, D is TRBD1 (6 bases). This CDR3 region has 14 residues. The V and J ends lost 0 bases and 7 bases respectively, with 10 bases between them. CDR1 and CDR2 (germline): SGHNT, YYREEE (reference sequence). The CDR3 DNA reads as TGTGCCAGCAGCTTGGATCTCAGGGGTGAAAAACTGTTTTTT. It yields the protein CASSLDLRGEKLFF.